This TCR beta chain was captured by sequencing in a study of CD8 T cells in ankylosing spondylitis. Study conclusions and caveats: What appeared characteristic of ankylosing spondylitis blood was a TCR beta motif of eight highly homologous variants.

On this clonotype: The antigen is unknown.

The V gene end was trimmed by 4 bases and the J gene end by 8 bases; junction bases not matched to a gene: 10. This CDR3 is built from 15 residues. Germline V gives CDR1 MNHNS, CDR2 SASEGT. One entry per CDR3 protein results from TCRdb running MiXCR on the 5' RACE reads. The sample shows 200,000 to 250,000 distinct CDR3 sequences, more than 5.5% of them seen only once. The TCR sequence derives from a male donor with ankylosing spondylitis. This chain connects TRBV6-1 to TRBJ2-1; 8 bases map to TRBD2. Input material: blood, either unsorted or a sorted T cell fraction (not recorded which). DNA of the CDR3: TGTGCCAGCAGTGTCGGGACTAGGGGGAGGGATGAGCAGTTCTTC. Protein: CASSVGTRGRDEQFF.